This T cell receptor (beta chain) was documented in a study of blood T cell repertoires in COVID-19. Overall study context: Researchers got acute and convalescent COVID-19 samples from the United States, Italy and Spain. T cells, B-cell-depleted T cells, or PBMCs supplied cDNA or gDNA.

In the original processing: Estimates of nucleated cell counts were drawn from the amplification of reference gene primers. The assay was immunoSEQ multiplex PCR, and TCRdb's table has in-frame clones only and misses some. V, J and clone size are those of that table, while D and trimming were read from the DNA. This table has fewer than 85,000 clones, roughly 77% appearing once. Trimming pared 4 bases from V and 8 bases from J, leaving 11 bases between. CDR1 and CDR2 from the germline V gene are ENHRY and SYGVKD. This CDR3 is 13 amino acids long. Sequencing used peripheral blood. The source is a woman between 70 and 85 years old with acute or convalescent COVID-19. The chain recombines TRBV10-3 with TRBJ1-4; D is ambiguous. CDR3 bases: TGTGCCATCAGTGGGTCAGTGGGCGAAAAACTGTTTTTT. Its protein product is CAISGSVGEKLFF.